This TCR beta chain is drawn from a study of blood T cell repertoires in COVID-19. Study-wide context: The United States, Italy and Spain were the sources of the acute and convalescent COVID-19 samples. From T cells, B-cell-depleted T cells, or PBMCs came the material, which was cDNA or gDNA.

Germline V gene sequence: CDR1 MGHRA, CDR2 YSYEKL. The CDR3 is made up of 16 amino acids. The V and J ends lost 3 bases and 4 bases, in that order; junction bases with no gene match: 12. This clone was counted only a few times. As handled by the study authors: Counts of nucleated cells, estimated from reference gene primer amplification, were obtained. The table came from immunoSEQ multiplex PCR; TCRdb's copy has only in-frame clones and leaves some out. V and J calls plus clone size are reproduced from that table; the DNA served to infer D and trimming. The sample carries more than 300,000 clones, about 87% recorded once.

Sequenced sample: peripheral blood. V is TRBV4-1 and J is TRBJ2-7; 7 bases fit TRBD1. This TCR was recovered from a woman aged 45-65 years with COVID-19, enrolled during active disease. The CDR3 DNA is TGCGCCAGCAGCCAGGGAAGACAGGGAACTGGATACGAGCAGTACTTC. This codes for CASSQGRQGTGYEQYF.